A selection of T cell receptor beta chains follows, all from one sample in a study of read filtering for tumor transcriptome and immune sequencing. One entry per CDR3 protein results from TCRdb running MiXCR on the reads. The sample lists 49,000 or so distinct CDR3 sequences, about 12% seen once, with roughly 14% in the top ten. Sequenced material: a population of CD138-negative cells sorted from bone marrow. The receptors stem from a donor aged 40 or older with multiple myeloma. The CDR3 runs from the conserved cysteine through the conserved F or W. Fields, in order: J gene, clone size, V gene, D gene, CDR3 DNA, CDR3 protein. A D gene is named only where the DNA matches it firmly. Not all rows give a size; the values are once, few, many and, for expanded clones, a class.

TRBJ2-7 many TRBV28 . TGTGCCAGCAGCCGAGGGGGCTACGAGCAGTACTTC CASSRGGYEQYF
TRBJ2-1 many TRBV28 TRBD1 TGTGCCAGCAGTCTTTCGACAGGGACCACTTACAATGAGCAGTTCTTC CASSLSTGTTYNEQFF
TRBJ2-1 many TRBV20-1 TRBD2 TGCAGTGCTAGCGCCGGGACTAGCGGGATCCCAACCAATGAGCAGTTCTTC CSASAGTSGIPTNEQFF
TRBJ2-3 . TRBV20-1 . TGCAGTGCCAAATCTTTAGCGGCGGGAGATACGCAGTATTTT CSAKSLAAGDTQYF
TRBJ1-5 . TRBV6-1 . TGTGCCAGCAGTAAAGCGAAGCTTAGCAGGGGAGGCAATCAGCCCCAGCATTTT CASSKAKLSRGGNQPQHF
TRBJ1-5 many TRBV7-2 . TGTGCCAGCAGCTTAGAAGGGGGGAATCAGCCCCAGCATTTT CASSLEGGNQPQHF
TRBJ2-3 many TRBV29-1 . TGCAGCGTTCAGACCACAGATACGCAGTATTTT CSVQTTDTQYF
TRBJ2-3 many TRBV29-1 . TGCAGCGTAGTGGGGGGCTTTACAGATACGCAGTATTTT CSVVGGFTDTQYF
TRBJ1-1 many TRBV11-3 TRBD1 TGTGCCAGCAGCACCCGGACAGGGGGTGAAGCTTTCTTT CASSTRTGGEAFF
TRBJ2-3 many TRBV29-1 . TGCAGCGTTCCAACTAACACCGATACGCAGTATTTT CSVPTNTDTQYF
TRBJ1-1 many TRBV11-1 . TGTGCCAGCACCATCCTAAATAGCGGGAACACTGAAGCTTTCTTT CASTILNSGNTEAFF
TRBJ2-3 few TRBV3-1 . TGTGCCAGCAGCCAAGATATACGGGCATATACGCAGTATTTT CASSQDIRAYTQYF
TRBJ2-5 few TRBV20-1 TRBD1 TGCAGTGCTCACAAGCCAGGGGGCGAGACCCAGTACTTC CSAHKPGGETQYF
TRBJ1-1 many TRBV12-3/TRBV12-4 TRBD1 TGTGCCAGCAGACGACAGGGGGCCACTGAAGCTTTCTTT CASRRQGATEAFF
TRBJ2-1 . TRBV7-3 TRBD2 TGTGCCAGCAGCTTAGGACTAGCGGGAGGCTACGAGTTCTTC CASSLGLAGGYEFF
TRBJ2-7 many TRBV4-2 TRBD2 TGTGCCAGCAGCCAATCCATACCGGGACTAGCGGGAGGTCCCTCCTACGAGCAGTACTTC CASSQSIPGLAGGPSYEQYF
TRBJ2-2 many TRBV7-6 . TGTGCCAGCAGTTGGGACGTAAACACCGGGGAGCTGTTTTTT CASSWDVNTGELFF
TRBJ2-3 many TRBV5-5 TRBD2 TGTGCCAGCAGCTCCGGATGGACCGGGACTAGCAGCACAGATACGCAGTATTTT CASSSGWTGTSSTDTQYF
TRBJ2-1 many TRBV3-1 TRBD1 TGTGCCAGCAGCCAAGCCGGGACAGGGGGCGCAGTGGTCTTC CASSQAGTGGAVVF
TRBJ2-3 many TRBV19 TRBD2 TGTGCCAGTAGTATAAGTTCTAGCGGGATCACAGATACGCAGTATTTT CASSISSSGITDTQYF
TRBJ2-5 many TRBV10-2 . TGCGCCAGCGGTTTGGGAGAGACCCAGTACTTC CASGLGETQYF
TRBJ1-5 many TRBV30 . TGTGCCTGGAGTCGGGGTATCGGCAATCAGCCCCAGCATTTT CAWSRGIGNQPQHF
TRBJ2-5 many TRBV20-1 TRBD2 TGCAGTGCTAGAGTTAGCGGGAGTGATTCTGGGACCCAGTACTTC CSARVSGSDSGTQYF
TRBJ2-7 many TRBV20-1 . TGCAGTGCTAGGGGGGAGTGGAACGAGCAGTACTTC CSARGEWNEQYF
TRBJ1-1 few TRBV5-5 . TGTGCCAGCAGTCTCACCCAGGTTAGCACCGAAGCTTTCTTT CASSLTQVSTEAFF
TRBJ2-7 few TRBV6-2/TRBV6-3 TRBD2 TGTGCCAGCAAACTAGCGGGATCCGGCTACGAGCAGTACTTC CASKLAGSGYEQYF
TRBJ2-2 many TRBV5-4 . TGTGCCAGCAGCCGAGTAAACACCGGGGAGCTGTTTTTT CASSRVNTGELFF
TRBJ2-2 many TRBV3-1 TRBD2 TGTGCCAGCAGCCCAGGACTAGCCGGGGAGCTGTTTTTT CASSPGLAGELFF
TRBJ1-1 many TRBV7-3 TRBD1 TGTGCCAGCAGCTTGGGACAGGGGTTCGGCACTGAAGCTTTCTTT CASSLGQGFGTEAFF
TRBJ1-1 many TRBV5-5 . TGTGCCAGCAGCTTGGGGGGTTGGAGCACTGAAGCTTTCTTT CASSLGGWSTEAFF
TRBJ2-1 medium-sized TRBV11-1 . TGTGCCAGCAGCCCACTCTACAATGAGCAGTTCTTC CASSPLYNEQFF
TRBJ2-1 few TRBV20-1 TRBD2 TGCAGTGCTATGCTAGCGGGAGAGGATGAGCAGTTCTTC CSAMLAGEDEQFF
TRBJ2-3 many TRBV20-1 TRBD2 TGCAGTGCTGGCCGGACTAGCACATCAGATACGCAGTATTTT CSAGRTSTSDTQYF
TRBJ2-7 many TRBV20-1 . TGCAGTGCTAGAGGAGTTGGCGCCTACGAGCAGTACTTC CSARGVGAYEQYF
TRBJ2-3 many TRBV4-1 TRBD2 TGCGCCAGCAGCCAAGCAAGCGGGGGCAACACAGATACGCAGTATTTT CASSQASGGNTDTQYF
TRBJ2-5 many TRBV11-2 . TGTGCCAGCAGCCCCAGCGGGGAGACCCAGTACTTC CASSPSGETQYF
TRBJ2-1 medium-sized TRBV20-1 . TGCAGTGCTAGTCCTCGTAACAATGAGCAGTTCTTC CSASPRNNEQFF
TRBJ2-1 many TRBV7-9 TRBD2 TGTGCCGTCCTAGCGGACTACAATGAGCAGTTCTTC CAVLADYNEQFF
TRBJ2-7 many TRBV11-2 . TGTGCCAGCAGCCAAACTTTTCTCGGGAGCTACGAGCAGTACTTC CASSQTFLGSYEQYF
TRBJ2-7 many TRBV4-2 TRBD2 TGTGCCAGCAGCCGGGGCGGGAGGATAAACTACGAGCAGTACTTC CASSRGGRINYEQYF
TRBJ2-7 many TRBV20-1 TRBD2 TGCAGTGCTCCTAATAGCGGGGGAACCTACGAGCAGTACTTC CSAPNSGGTYEQYF
TRBJ2-2 many TRBV7-9 . TGTGCCAGCAGCTTTCTCGCCACCGGGGAGCTGTTTTTT CASSFLATGELFF
TRBJ1-1 many TRBV5-1 . TGCGCCAGCAGCTACAACAGCGGGAAGAACACTGAAGCTTTCTTT CASSYNSGKNTEAFF
TRBJ2-1 many TRBV5-1 . TGCGCCAGCAGCTTGGAACCGGTTGTGGTTGAGCAGTTCTTC CASSLEPVVVEQFF
TRBJ1-1 many TRBV5-6 . TGTGCCAGCAGCTTGCGCCGGATTGCGAGCCGGACTGAAGCTTTCTTT CASSLRRIASRTEAFF
TRBJ2-7 many TRBV20-1 TRBD2 TGCAGTGCTAGAGGATGGGTAGCGGGAGTGGGGGTCGGAGAGCAGTACTTC CSARGWVAGVGVGEQYF
TRBJ2-1 many TRBV5-1 . TGCGCCAGCAGCTCCCAGGGGGGCTCCTACAATGAGCAGTTCTTC CASSSQGGSYNEQFF
TRBJ2-3 many TRBV29-1 . TGCAGCGTTGAGGGGGGGGGGGCGAACACAGATACGCAGTATTTT CSVEGGGANTDTQYF
TRBJ1-5 many TRBV7-9 . TGTGCCAGCAGGTCCCCGGGACGGATGAATCAGCCCCAGCATTTT CASRSPGRMNQPQHF